The rows below give T cell receptor beta chains drawn from one sample of a study of cytomegalovirus exposure and HLA in healthy donors. The method was immunoSEQ multiplex PCR; TCRdb's version includes in-frame clones alone and lacks a portion of them. The sample has fewer than 110,000 clones; 81% are singletons. The sequencing sample was made of PBMCs. The receptors here all came from a man between 25 and 39 years old in good health and CMV-seronegative. Each CDR3 is given with its conserved first and last residue. Each record gives: clone size, D gene, V gene, J gene, CDR3 DNA, CDR3 protein. A D gene is named only where the DNA matches it firmly. Clone size is shown for a subset of rows, as once, few, many or a class of expanded clone.

>NA|NA|TRBV7-6|TRBJ2-2
TGTGCCAGCAGCGCAGGAACGGGAGATATCGGGGAGCTGTTTTTT
CASSAGTGDIGELFF
>few|TRBD2|TRBV6-1|TRBJ2-7
TGTGCCAGCAGGCGGGGGATGGTGTACGAGCAGTACTTC
CASRRGMVYEQYF
>NA|NA|TRBV6-5|TRBJ2-6
TGTGCCAGCCGGTCGCCAAACTCTGGGGCCAACGTCCTGACTTTC
CASRSPNSGANVLTF
>NA|TRBD1|TRBV11-2|TRBJ2-1
TGTGCCAGCAGCCTTGGACAGGGAAGGGGCAATGAGCAGTTCTTC
CASSLGQGRGNEQFF
>NA|NA|TRBV27|TRBJ2-7
TGTGCCAGCAAGTTGGGGGCCAACGAGCAGTACTTC
CASKLGANEQYF
>NA|TRBD1|TRBV5-8|TRBJ2-7
TGTGCCAGCAGCTTAGGGACAGGACCCTCCTACGAGCAGTACTTC
CASSLGTGPSYEQYF
>NA|TRBD1|TRBV7-9|TRBJ2-5
TGTGCCAGCAGCCTTTGGACAGGGCCTCAAGAGACCCAGTACTTC
CASSLWTGPQETQYF
>NA|TRBD1|TRBV2|TRBJ1-4
TGTGCCAGCAGTAGCTGGACAGGAAAGAATGAAAAACTGTTTTTT
CASSSWTGKNEKLFF
>NA|TRBD1|TRBV4-1|TRBJ2-3
TGCGCCAGCAGCCACACCGGGACAGGGCAAGATACGCAGTATTTT
CASSHTGTGQDTQYF
>NA|NA|TRBV5-6|TRBJ2-6
TGTGCCAGCAGCTTGGGGGACAACCTGGGGGCCAACGTCCTGACTTTC
CASSLGDNLGANVLTF
>NA|NA|TRBV27|TRBJ1-1
TGTGCCAGCAGTTTAGGGCGGGGCTCTGAAGCTTTCTTT
CASSLGRGSEAFF
>NA|NA|TRBV5-4|TRBJ2-7
TGTGCCAGCAGCTTGGGGAGGGAACGGATGCAGTACTTC
CASSLGRERMQYF
>once|TRBD1|TRBV29-1|TRBJ2-2
TGCAGCGTTGAGGACAGGGGTTCCGGGGAGCTGTTTTTT
CSVEDRGSGELFF
>once|NA|TRBV28|TRBJ1-2
TGTGCCAGCAGAGAGACTGGAGCTAACTATGGCTACACCTTC
CASRETGANYGYTF
>NA|TRBD2|TRBV13|TRBJ2-3
TGTGCCAGCAGCTTATGGCGGGGGGGCCATCTAGATACGCAGTATTTT
CASSLWRGGHLDTQYF
>NA|TRBD2|TRBV7-6|TRBJ2-3
TGTGCCAGCAGCTTAGACGGGGGGGATACGCAGTATTTT
CASSLDGGDTQYF
>NA|NA|TRBV5-6|TRBJ1-1
TGTGCCAGCAGCTACCCGACCGGGAGCACTGAAGCTTTCTTT
CASSYPTGSTEAFF
>NA|NA|TRBV5-4|TRBJ1-4
TGTGCCAGCAGCTCCGGGGGGCAGGGCGGAGAAAAACTGTTTTTT
CASSSGGQGGEKLFF
>NA|TRBD1|TRBV6-1|TRBJ1-5
TGTGCCAGCAGTGTCGAGACAGGGGGTTATCAGCCCCAGCATTTT
CASSVETGGYQPQHF
>NA|NA|TRBV6-1|TRBJ1-3
TGTGCCAGCAGTTCCTTCCCTACAGAAAACACCATATATTTT
CASSSFPTENTIYF
>NA|TRBD1|TRBV27|TRBJ2-7
TGTGCCAGCAGCCCGGGACAGGGGGGGCACGAGCAGTACTTC
CASSPGQGGHEQYF
>NA|NA|TRBV29-1|TRBJ2-1
TGCAGCGTTGAAAGGGAGTCCGTATACAATGAGCAGTTCTTC
CSVERESVYNEQFF
>NA|NA|TRBV25-1|TRBJ2-1
TGTGCCAGCAGTGAAAGGCAGCGTTGGAGTAATGAGCAGTTCTTC
CASSERQRWSNEQFF
>NA|TRBD2|TRBV7-9|TRBJ2-4
TGTGCCAGCAGCCCCCGGGGAGGGGAGGTCATTCAGTACTTC
CASSPRGGEVIQYF
>NA|NA|TRBV6-5|TRBJ2-6
TGTGCCAGCAGCCCCCGGGATTCTGGGGCCAACGTCCTGACTTTC
CASSPRDSGANVLTF
>NA|NA|TRBV10-2|TRBJ1-1
TGCGCCAGCAGCGGAGGGGAGGCTGAAGCTTTCTTT
CASSGGEAEAFF
>NA|TRBD1|TRBV29-1|TRBJ2-7
TGCAGCGCCGACGGGACAGGGATTGGCGAGCAGTACTTC
CSADGTGIGEQYF
>NA|TRBD1|TRBV30|TRBJ1-1
TGTGCCTGGGCCTACGGACAGGGAGGGACTGAAGCTTTCTTT
CAWAYGQGGTEAFF
>NA|TRBD1|TRBV6-5|TRBJ1-4
TGTGCCAGCAGTTACGAACAGGGGGGGGAAAAACTGTTTTTT
CASSYEQGGEKLFF
>NA|NA|TRBV6-5|TRBJ2-2
TGTGCCAGCCTCGACAGGAACACCGGGGAGCTGTTTTTT
CASLDRNTGELFF
>NA|NA|TRBV10-1|TRBJ2-1
TGCGCCAGCAGTGAGTGGGTCCAGGGGAATGAGCAGTTCTTC
CASSEWVQGNEQFF
>NA|NA|TRBV7-6|TRBJ2-7
TGTGCCAGCAGCTTCAGGAACGGCGAGCAGTACTTC
CASSFRNGEQYF
>NA|TRBD1|TRBV7-9|TRBJ1-2
TGTGCCAGCAGCCCAGGGACAGGGCGCGGCTACACCTTC
CASSPGTGRGYTF
>NA|TRBD1|TRBV9|TRBJ1-5
TGTGCCAGCAGCGCGCAGGGGGGCAATCAGCCCCAGCATTTT
CASSAQGGNQPQHF
>NA|NA|TRBV29-1|TRBJ2-5
TGCAGCGGGGAGGCGGGGCCCCCTGGGACCCAGTACTTC
CSGEAGPPGTQYF
>NA|TRBD2|TRBV7-8|TRBJ2-5
TGTGCCAGCAGCCCCTGGGAGGGTCGAGAGACCCAGTACTTC
CASSPWEGRETQYF
>NA|NA|TRBV28|TRBJ1-2
TGTGCCAGCAGGGTAGGGGGCTATGGCTACACCTTC
CASRVGGYGYTF
>NA|TRBD1|TRBV7-6|TRBJ1-3
TGTGCCAGCAGCTCAGCCGGGACAGGGGTGCGGGCTGGAAACACCATATATTTT
CASSSAGTGVRAGNTIYF
>NA|NA|TRBV7-2|TRBJ1-3
TGTGCCAGCAGCTTAATAAGAGGGAGTACAAGTGGAAACACCATATATTTT
CASSLIRGSTSGNTIYF
>NA|NA|TRBV7-2|TRBJ1-1
TGTGCCAGCAGCCCCCCAGTGGTTATGGGGGGACGAACTGAAGCTTTCTTT
CASSPPVVMGGRTEAFF
>NA|NA|TRBV5-1|TRBJ1-2
TGCGCCAGCAGCTTGACAACTTCGAAGGGGGAGTTGGGCTACACCTTC
CASSLTTSKGELGYTF
>NA|NA|TRBV30|TRBJ2-2
TGTGCCTGGAGTGCCGACTCGTCCGGGGAGCTGTTTTTT
CAWSADSSGELFF
>NA|NA|TRBV5-1|TRBJ2-7
TGCGCCAGCAGCGACACCACCTACGAGCAGTACTTC
CASSDTTYEQYF
>few|TRBD1|TRBV4-1|TRBJ1-4
TGCGCCAGCAGCCAGAGACGGACAGGGGAGGGCGAAAAACTGTTTTTT
CASSQRRTGEGEKLFF
>NA|TRBD2|TRBV7-9|TRBJ2-2
TGTGCCAGCAGTAAGCGGGAGGGGAACACCGGGGAGCTGTTTTTT
CASSKREGNTGELFF
>NA|NA|TRBV7-9|TRBJ2-1
TGTGCCAGTAGGGAGTCCCGGGAGCAGTTCTTC
CASRESREQFF
>NA|TRBD2|TRBV11-2|TRBJ2-1
TGTGCCAGCAGGGGTGGGACTAGCGACGGGTGGGAGCAGTTCTTC
CASRGGTSDGWEQFF
>NA|NA|TRBV7-2|TRBJ1-5
TGTGCCAGCAGGTTAACCCCTAATAGCAATCAGCCCCAGCATTTT
CASRLTPNSNQPQHF
>NA|TRBD1|TRBV5-1|TRBJ2-1
TGCGCCAGCAGTCGACAAGGGACAGGGGGTTGGAATGAGCAGTTCTTC
CASSRQGTGGWNEQFF
>few|NA|TRBV5-1|TRBJ1-5
TGCGCCAGCAGCTTGGCGGCAGGGACACAGCCCCAGCATTTT
CASSLAAGTQPQHF